This T cell receptor (beta chain) was observed in a study of T cells in Graves' hyperthyroidism and ophthalmopathy. RNA transcripts were the template for amplifying TCR beta CDR3 regions. First-round RT-PCR with HTBI primers amplified the TCR CDR3 region. TCRdb re-derived calls from the multiplex PCR reads in MiXCR, one entry per CDR3 protein. This table holds under 700,000 distinct CDR3 sequences, 16% found once. The CDR3 spans 15 residues. The germline V gene encodes CDR1 SGHNT and CDR2 YENEEA. Trimming removed 5 bases at V and 3 bases at J, with 16 bases between. This clonotype was seen ten or more times. The antigen is unknown. Points from the study as a whole: In blood, most of the thyroid clonotypes expanded above 0.001 were also present.

The clonotype was recovered from a young woman with Graves' hyperthyroidism. The sample comprised blood. V gene TRBV11-3 combines with J gene TRBJ1-1; TRBD1 is a possible D gene (5 bases). CDR3 residues: CASSQPGVRDTEAFF. CDR3 bases: TGTGCCAGCAGCCAGCCGGGGGTGCGGGACACTGAAGCTTTCTTT.